Each of the 6 T cell receptor beta chains below was sequenced from the same sample in a study of beta chain features in type 1 diabetes. Isolated RNA was reverse transcribed in full, so expressed TCRB transcripts were sequenced. The table came from immunoSEQ multiplex PCR; TCRdb's copy has only in-frame clones and leaves some out. The table lists roughly 230,000 clones, roughly 9.6% of them singletons, with about 0.03% in the top ten. Material: naive CD4+ T cells from blood. These receptors came from a woman aged 18-35 years in good health.

This rearrangement joins TRBV5-4 to TRBJ2-5, with 7 nucleotides matching TRBD1. CDR1 and CDR2 from the germline V gene are SGHNT and YYREEE (reference sequence). CDR3 length: 14 amino acids. V was pared by 4 bases and J by 0 bases, with 3 bases of the junction left unmatched. This chain's CDR3 is CASSRRGYQETQYF. In DNA, the CDR3 is TGTGCCAGCAGCCGCAGGGGGTACCAAGAGACCCAGTACTTC.

The gene calls are TRBV4-1 and TRBJ1-2; TRBD1 is a possible D gene (6 bases). With 0 bases removed from V and 1 base from J, the gap between germline ends came to 12 bases. There are 16 residues in the CDR3. Per the germline V gene, CDR1 is MGHRA and CDR2 is YSYEKL. The CDR3 here is CASSQDRGDINYGYTF. Here the CDR3 DNA reads TGCGCCAGCAGCCAAGATCGGGGGGACATTAACTATGGCTACACCTTC.

This clone was picked up many times. The gene calls are TRBV14 and TRBJ2-5; the D gene is possibly TRBD1 (6 bases). With 3 bases removed from V and 5 bases from J, the gap between germline ends came to 7 bases. The CDR3 contains 12 residues. In germline, CDR1 is SGHDN, CDR2 FVKESK. CDR3 region: CASSQGAETQYF. The CDR3 nucleotides are TGTGCCAGCAGCCAGGGGGCGGAGACCCAGTACTTC.

The V and J genes are TRBV19 and TRBJ1-2; TRBD1 agrees at 9 bases. This CDR3 is 15 amino acids long. With V trimmed by 5 bases and J by 4 bases, 8 bases remained unmatched. CDR1 LNHDA and CDR2 SQIVND come from the germline V gene (reference sequence). The CDR3 loop reads CASSSTGTGLYGYTF. The CDR3 bases are TGTGCCAGTAGTTCGACCGGGACAGGGCTCTATGGCTACACCTTC.

This clone came up a few times. V usage is TRBV2 and J usage is TRBJ1-4, with D possibly being TRBD1 (5 bases). Germline V gene data show CDR1 as SNHLY and CDR2 as FYNNEI. The CDR3 totals 13 residues. Trimming took 1 base from V and 7 from J, leaving 7 bases between them. CDR3 residues: CASSEEQVEKLFF. CDR3 DNA: TGTGCCAGCAGTGAAGAACAGGTTGAAAAACTGTTTTTT.

This clone was seen only once. CDR3 DNA sequence: TGCGCCAGCAGCTTCCAGGGGGCGGAAGAGACCCAGTACTTC. Translated: CASSFQGAEETQYF. The V call is TRBV5-1, the J call TRBJ2-5; 8 nucleotides align to TRBD1. This CDR3 has 14 amino acids. With 2 bases clipped from V and 3 bases from J, the junction kept 3 bases outside the gene matches. Looked up from germline, CDR1 is SGHRS and CDR2 is YFSETQ.